This T cell receptor beta chain was profiled in a study of CD8+ T cells in alopecia areata. General study results and limits: Scalp clonality and expanded CD8+ clones among the top 100 showed significant decreases with tofacitinib. Lesional scalp, especially alopecia totalis/universalis, showed higher clonality than normal scalp. Just one nonresponder means the tie between baseline CD8+ expansion and response stays uncertain.

Isolated RNA was reverse transcribed into cDNA used as the sequencing template. Sequencing used immunoSEQ multiplex PCR; TCRdb keeps in-frame clones, though not all of them. This table holds 180,000 or so clones, around 58% found once. CDR1 is SGDLS, CDR2 YYNGEE, per germline. The CDR3 has 14 amino acids. With 6 bases removed from V and 6 bases from J, the gap between germline ends came to 15 bases. Treatment given: oral pan-JAK inhibitor, 5-10 mg twice daily. In alopecia areata patients, both lesional scalp punch biopsies and peripheral blood were collected. The sample holds a few counts of this clone. Its antigen is still unknown.

This chain uses TRBV9 with TRBJ1-4; TRBD1 is a possible D gene (6 bases). The receptor was isolated from a human donor with alopecia areata. Sequenced here: CD4+ T cells sorted from blood, sampled at week 56, from a patient treated with tofacitinib. CDR3 in amino acids: CASTKGVLDEKLFF. For the CDR3, the DNA is TGTGCCAGCACCAAGGGGGTACTGGATGAAAAACTGTTTTTT.